This TCR beta chain appears in the sequencing data of a study of Graves' ophthalmopathy and Graves' hyperthyroidism. Study observations and caveats: Blood also held most thyroid clonotypes expanded above 0.001 frequency.

The study amplified TCR beta CDR3 regions using RNA transcripts. An opening RT-PCR round employed HTBI primers and preceded a second-round multiplex PCR. A single record per CDR3 protein comes from TCRdb applying MiXCR to the multiplex PCR reads. The repertoire holds 400,000 to 450,000 distinct CDR3 sequences, with roughly 21% as singletons. The CDR3 loop spans 11 amino acids. Looked up from germline, CDR1 is SQVTM and CDR2 is ANQGSEA. V was pared by 6 bases and J by 2 bases, with 8 bases between. Ophthalmopathy absent within 18 months of follow-up marked hyperthyroidism as stable. Uncontrolled infections, pregnancy, lactation or other autoimmune diseases led to patient exclusion. What supplied the PBMCs was 7.5 to 10 ml of fresh peripheral blood. On this clonotype itself: No antigen is known for it.

The V and J genes are TRBV29-1 and TRBJ2-7, with D uncertain. Sequencing was carried out using peripheral blood. The sequence was obtained from a woman in her late teens or twenties with stable Graves' hyperthyroidism. CDR3 DNA: TGCAGCGTCCAATGGACCTACGAGCAGTACTTC. This sequence encodes CSVQWTYEQYF.